This entry features one T cell receptor (beta chain) sequence. This specimen belongs to a study of OX40 agonist ivuxolimab in advanced cancers. Study-level background: The drug used for patients, ivuxolimab, was an agonistic anti-OX40 (CD134) antibody.

Generated by immunoSEQ multiplex PCR, the TCRdb table keeps only in-frame clones and is missing some. The sample shows around 94,000 clones, 87% of them seen only once. CDR3 length: 14 residues. Germline V gene lookup returns CDR1 MNHNY and CDR2 SVGAGI (reference sequence). V lost 0 bases to trimming and J lost 4 bases, with 6 bases between them. The rearrangement uses TRBV6-6 and TRBJ1-4; D ambiguous. This sequence was found in an adult with an advanced solid tumor such as melanoma, head and neck, liver or kidney cancer. The material sequenced was CD4+ or CD8+ T cells sorted from blood, taken in a trial of the OX40 agonist ivuxolimab. CDR3 loop: CASSYSGSNEKLFF. DNA of the CDR3: TGTGCCAGCAGTTACTCCGGGAGTAATGAAAAACTGTTTTTT.